The next 27 T cell receptor beta chains were all read from a single sample in a study of cytomegalovirus exposure and HLA in healthy donors. Data came from immunoSEQ multiplex PCR; TCRdb stores just in-frame clones and leaves some out. The data contain hundreds of thousands of clones, about nine tenths of them seen just once; the ten biggest clones take up roughly 0.8%. Input material: PBMCs. These receptors were obtained from a woman younger than 30 in good health and CMV-seronegative.

This clone has more than one count but fewer than ten. The chain links TRBV18 to TRBJ1-4; 7 positions agree with TRBD1. The V segment lost 4 bases and the J segment 7 bases; nucleotides outside the gene matches: 6. The germline gives CDR1 KGHSH, CDR2 LQKENI. CDR3 size: 14 residues. Here the CDR3 DNA reads TGTGCCAGCTCACGGGACAGAGAGGGTGAAAAACTGTTTTTT. Translated: CASSRDREGEKLFF. The variable domain in full, completed from reference TRBV18 and TRBJ1-4, reads NAGVMQNPRHLVRRRGQEARLRCSPMKGHSHVYWYRQLPEEGLKFMVYLQKENIIDESGMPKERFSAEFPKEGPSILRIQQVVRGDSAAYFCASSRDREGEKLFFGSGTQLSVL.

As DNA, the CDR3 is TGTGCCAGCAGCTTAGCAGGAGTTCTACTTAACTATGGCTACACCTTC. Amino acid sequence: CASSLAGVLLNYGYTF. The chain uses TRBV7-9 and TRBJ1-2; D gene ambiguous. CDR1 is SEHNR and CDR2 is FQNEAQ in the germline V gene (reference sequence). V lost 0 bases, J lost 1 base, and 12 bases lay in between. The CDR3 is 16 amino acids.

The CDR3 here is CASSHRGSGGVTGELFF. CDR3 DNA sequence: TGTGCCAGCAGCCACCGCGGGTCGGGGGGCGTCACCGGGGAGCTGTTTTTT. This chain links TRBV4-2 with TRBJ2-2; D possibly corresponds to TRBD2 (7 bases). This CDR3 has 17 amino acids. The V end lost 3 bases, the J end lost 4 bases, and 18 bases lay between the germline ends. Germline V gene lookup returns CDR1 LGHNA and CDR2 YNFKEQ.

The chain uses TRBV4-2 and TRBJ2-1; TRBD1 agrees at 9 bases. The CDR3 extends over 14 amino acids. After removal of 4 bases from V and 6 bases from J, the junction contained 4 bases not matched to a gene. Germline lookup yields CDR1 LGHNA and CDR2 YNFKEQ. CDR3 DNA: TGTGCCAGCAGCCCGGGACAGGGCATCAATGAGCAGTTCTTC. It codes for CASSPGQGINEQFF.

This chain links TRBV30 with TRBJ1-2; D uncertain. The length of the CDR3 is 10 residues. The germline V and J ends were trimmed by 6 bases and 6 bases, with 8 bases remaining between them. Germline loops: CDR1 GTSNPN, CDR2 SVGIG (reference sequence). The CDR3 reads CACRVHGYTF. DNA of the CDR3: TGTGCCTGCCGGGTGCATGGCTACACCTTC.

This sequence joins TRBV27 and TRBJ1-5, with 7 bases fitting TRBD1. Germline lookup yields CDR1 MNHEY and CDR2 SMNVEV (reference sequence). The CDR3 is 14 residues long. The J segment lost 2 bases and the V segment lost 4 bases, leaving 2 bases of the junction unmatched. CDR3 coding DNA: TGTGCCAGCAGTTACACAGGGGGCAATCAGCCCCAGCATTTT. Its protein is CASSYTGGNQPQHF.

The rearrangement uses TRBV2 and TRBJ2-2; D not certain. The CDR3 is 15 amino acids. Germline assignment: CDR1 SNHLY and CDR2 FYNNEI. Deletions cut 2 bases from V and 0 bases from J, with 7 bases between. CDR3 amino acids: CASSEWSSNTGELFF. In DNA, the CDR3 is TGTGCCAGCAGTGAATGGAGTTCGAACACCGGGGAGCTGTTTTTT.

This clone was seen a handful of times. V and J are TRBV18 and TRBJ1-1, with D hard to call. The CDR3 is 14 residues long. V lost 3 bases to trimming and J lost 4 bases, with 12 bases between them. Germline V gene sequence: CDR1 KGHSH, CDR2 LQKENI. CDR3 sequence reads: CASSPPGVGTEAFF. CDR3 bases: TGTGCCAGCTCACCCCCCGGGGTAGGCACTGAAGCTTTCTTT.

The chain combines TRBV2 with TRBJ2-3, with TRBD2 matching 12 bases. CDR1 and CDR2 (germline): SNHLY, FYNNEI. The CDR3 is 16 amino acids. After removal of 0 bases from V and 5 bases from J, the junction contained 3 bases not matched to a gene. CDR3 region: CASSEAALAGGDTQYF. Written as DNA, the CDR3 is TGTGCCAGCAGTGAAGCCGCACTAGCGGGGGGAGATACGCAGTATTTT.

The chain links TRBV5-1 to TRBJ1-4; TRBD1 aligns across 11 bases. Germline values: CDR1 SGHRS, CDR2 YFSETQ. The V gene end was trimmed by 3 bases and the J gene end by 5 bases; junction bases not matched to a gene: 3. This CDR3 has 15 residues. The CDR3 DNA reads TGCGCCAGCAGCTGGACAGGGGGCGTAAATGAAAAACTGTTTTTT. It codes for CASSWTGGVNEKLFF.

The chain employs TRBV7-9 and TRBJ1-2; 9 positions match TRBD1. Trimming cost V 2 bases and J 2 bases; bases outside gene matches: 12. The germline V gene encodes CDR1 SEHNR and CDR2 FQNEAQ (reference sequence). There are 18 residues in the CDR3. CDR3 protein: CASSLMGTGKEENYGYTF. In nucleotides, the CDR3 is TGTGCCAGCAGCTTAATGGGGACAGGGAAAGAGGAGAACTATGGCTACACCTTC.

The V call is TRBV16, the J call TRBJ1-1, with a possible D match to TRBD1 (6 bases). Trimming took 4 bases from V and 4 from J, leaving 13 bases between them. Germline V gives CDR1 KGHSY, CDR2 FQNENV. This CDR3 spans 14 amino acids. This CDR3 reads CASSRTPRGTEAFF. The DNA for the CDR3 is TGTGCCAGCAGCCGAACCCCCAGGGGCACTGAAGCTTTCTTT.

The V gene is TRBV23-1, the J gene TRBJ2-1; 8 nucleotides match TRBD2. TRBV23-1 is identified as an open reading frame with a role that is uncertain. V lost 8 bases and J lost 8; bases outside the gene matches: 11. The CDR3 covers 14 residues. CDR3 protein: CASPTPGGLDEQFF. For the CDR3, the DNA is TGCGCCAGCCCTACCCCGGGGGGGTTAGATGAGCAGTTCTTC.

V usage is TRBV5-4 and J usage is TRBJ2-3, with 9 bases aligning to TRBD2. V was clipped by 4 bases and J by 2 bases; unmatched bases: 11. The CDR3 totals 17 residues. Germline V lookup: CDR1 SGHNT, CDR2 YYREEE (reference sequence). The CDR3 loop reads CASSLFGRTSVTDTQYF. Written as DNA, the CDR3 is TGTGCCAGCAGCCTTTTCGGCCGGACTAGCGTCACAGATACGCAGTATTTT.

The V and J genes are TRBV19 and TRBJ1-5, with D perhaps matching TRBD1 (6 bases). The V end was cut by 6 bases, the J end by 5 bases, with 17 bases between. The CDR3 is made up of 15 amino acids. The germline gives CDR1 LNHDA, CDR2 SQIVND (reference sequence). In nucleotides, the CDR3 is TGTGCCAGTAGAGTGTTTGACAGGTCCCATCAGCCCCAGCATTTT. It translates to CASRVFDRSHQPQHF. The full variable domain, rest sourced from reference TRBV19 and TRBJ1-5, is DGGITQSPKYLFRKEGQNVTLSCEQNLNHDAMYWYRQDPGQGLRLIYYSQIVNDFQKGDIAEGYSVSREKKESFPLTVTSAQKNPTAFYLCASRVFDRSHQPQHFGDGTRLSIL.

This clone was seen more than once but under ten times. The chain recombines TRBV27 with TRBJ2-7; 8 bases align to TRBD1. Unmatched junction bases numbered 13, after V lost 5 bases and J lost 7 bases. Germline assignment: CDR1 MNHEY and CDR2 SMNVEV (reference sequence). The CDR3 is 15 amino acids. CDR3 sequence (DNA): TGTGCCAGCAGTCCTACAGGGGGTCCCAGGGAGGAGCAGTACTTC. Translating it yields CASSPTGGPREEQYF.

The chain is built from TRBV6-6 and TRBJ2-7, with 9 bases matching TRBD1. The CDR3 loop spans 13 amino acids. V dropped 5 bases and J dropped 5; count of bases not matched to a gene: 4. Germline V lookup: CDR1 MNHNY, CDR2 SVGAGI (reference sequence). CDR3 nucleotides: TGTGCCAGCAGTGGGACAGGGATTGACGAGCAGTACTTC. The encoded protein is CASSGTGIDEQYF.

The rearrangement joins TRBV13 to TRBJ2-7, with TRBD2 matching over 8 bases. The CDR3 has 16 amino acids. The germline V gene encodes CDR1 PRHDT and CDR2 FYEKMQ (reference sequence). J gave up 4 bases and V 2 bases, and 10 bases lay outside the gene matches. CDR3 nucleotides: TGTGCCAGCAGCTTACCATACGGGAGGGCCGCGTACGAGCAGTACTTC. Translated, it gives CASSLPYGRAAYEQYF.

The chain couples TRBV18 to TRBJ2-1; the match to TRBD2 covers 12 bases. The CDR3 has 19 amino acids. V was clipped by 6 bases and J by 1 base; unmatched bases: 13. Germline V lookup: CDR1 KGHSH, CDR2 LQKENI. The CDR3 nucleotides are TGTGCCAGCTCCCTCAGGGGGACTAGCGGGCCTGAGTCCTACAATGAGCAGTTCTTC. It is translated as CASSLRGTSGPESYNEQFF. Full variable domain (remainder filled in from reference TRBV18 and TRBJ2-1): NAGVMQNPRHLVRRRGQEARLRCSPMKGHSHVYWYRQLPEEGLKFMVYLQKENIIDESGMPKERFSAEFPKEGPSILRIQQVVRGDSAAYFCASSLRGTSGPESYNEQFFGPGTRLTVL.

This clone was detected only once. CDR3 residues: CASSLGSQETQYF. CDR3 DNA sequence: TGTGCCAGCAGCTTGGGCAGCCAAGAGACCCAGTACTTC. V and J are TRBV7-9 and TRBJ2-5; unclear D gene. The germline gives CDR1 SEHNR, CDR2 FQNEAQ (reference sequence). The length of the CDR3 is 13 residues. Between the trimmed V and J ends, which lost 3 bases and 1 base, there was a span of 6 bases.

V is TRBV7-9 and J is TRBJ2-7, with 7 bases fitting TRBD1. The CDR3 runs to 15 residues. Germline V gene lookup returns CDR1 SEHNR and CDR2 FQNEAQ (reference sequence). V was clipped by 5 bases and J by 9 bases; unmatched bases: 16. The CDR3 DNA follows: TGTGCCAGCAGCCCTCCCGACAGGGCAGGTATGGTGCAGTACTTC. Translation: CASSPPDRAGMVQYF.

The gene calls are TRBV29-1 and TRBJ1-1, with D perhaps matching TRBD1 (6 bases). This CDR3 is 13 amino acids long. CDR1 SQVTM and CDR2 ANQGSEA come from the germline V gene. V lost 7 bases and J 4 bases, leaving 16 bases between the germline ends. The CDR3 loop is CSASQGSRTEAFF. As DNA, the CDR3 is TGCAGCGCTTCACAGGGATCGCGCACTGAAGCTTTCTTT.

J is TRBJ1-5 and V is TRBV28; 9 bases are shared with TRBD1. V shed 7 bases and J 0 bases; nucleotides not matched to a gene: 10. The germline V gene has CDR1 MDHEN and CDR2 SYDVKM. The CDR3 totals 17 residues. The CDR3 region is CASTLGQGTYSNQPQHF. The CDR3 bases are TGTGCCAGCACCCTTGGACAGGGGACTTATAGCAATCAGCCCCAGCATTTT.

This clone came up once. The J gene is TRBJ2-2, the V gene TRBV6-1, with TRBD2 identical over 10 bases. Losses at the gene ends were 1 base for V and 3 bases for J; bases not matched to a gene: 2. Per the germline V gene, CDR1 is MNHNS and CDR2 is SASEGT. The CDR3 is 16 amino acids. CDR3 in amino acids: CASSEVGLADTGELFF. CDR3 bases: TGTGCCAGCAGTGAAGTCGGACTAGCGGACACCGGGGAGCTGTTTTTT.

This clone came up a few times. V usage is TRBV7-9 and J usage is TRBJ1-1; 7 nucleotides match TRBD1. The CDR3 is 14 amino acids. Germline CDR1 is SEHNR and CDR2 is FQNEAQ (reference sequence). V was clipped by 3 bases and J by 7 bases; unmatched bases: 8. In DNA form, the CDR3 reads TGTGCCAGCAGCTTGGACAGGCCGAGGAGTGAAGCTTTCTTT. Its translation is CASSLDRPRSEAFF.

The J gene is TRBJ2-5, the V gene TRBV6-5; D is undetermined. Trimming cost V 2 bases and J 2 bases, with 12 bases left between them. This CDR3 has 15 residues. Per germline, CDR1 MNHEY and CDR2 SVGAGI. CDR3 protein: CASSYGVREQETQYF. The DNA for the CDR3 is TGTGCCAGCAGTTACGGTGTGCGAGAACAAGAGACCCAGTACTTC.

This chain links TRBV6-5 with TRBJ2-7; D is uncertain. This CDR3 is 15 amino acids long. Trimming pared 0 bases from V and 3 bases from J, leaving 12 bases between. Looked up from germline, CDR1 is MNHEY and CDR2 is SVGAGI. The CDR3 is CASSYSPRGSYEQYF. The CDR3 nucleotides are TGTGCCAGCAGTTACTCCCCAAGAGGAAGCTACGAGCAGTACTTC.